This TCR beta chain was documented in a study of blood T cell repertoires in COVID-19. Study details: Samples came from the United States, Italy and Spain, spanning acute and convalescent COVID-19. T cells, B-cell-depleted T cells, or PBMCs supplied cDNA or gDNA.

The germline CDR1 and CDR2 sequences are ENHRY and SYGVKD. Trimming took 5 bases from V and 5 from J; bases not matched to a gene: 7. CDR3 length equals 16 residues. Under the authors' procedure: Scientists estimated how many nucleated cells there were by amplifying reference gene primers. Clones were sequenced by immunoSEQ multiplex PCR, and TCRdb holds only the in-frame ones, with some missing. The V and J calls and clone size were taken over from that table, and D and trimming were inferred from the DNA. The sample holds about 98,000 clones, about 88% seen once. The specimen sequenced was peripheral blood. The J gene is TRBJ2-4, the V gene TRBV10-3, with 12 bases lining up with TRBD2. This receptor was taken from a middle-aged man with active or convalescent COVID-19. The chain's CDR3 is CAISPSGGAGENIQYF. The DNA for the CDR3 is TGTGCCATCAGTCCTAGCGGGGGGGCCGGGGAAAACATTCAGTACTTC.